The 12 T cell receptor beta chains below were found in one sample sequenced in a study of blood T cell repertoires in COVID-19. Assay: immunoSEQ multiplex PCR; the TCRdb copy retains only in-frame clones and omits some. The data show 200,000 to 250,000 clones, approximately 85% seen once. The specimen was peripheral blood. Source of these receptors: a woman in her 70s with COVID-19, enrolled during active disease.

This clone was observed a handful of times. For the CDR3, the DNA is TGTGCCAGCAGCTTGGTGACAGGGACCCCCCACTATGGCTACACCTTC. The encoded protein is CASSLVTGTPHYGYTF. The V call is TRBV5-6, the J call TRBJ1-2; 7 nucleotides match TRBD1. The CDR3 has 16 residues. J lost 3 bases, V lost 0 bases, and 8 bases had no gene match. Per germline, CDR1 SGHDT and CDR2 YYEEEE.

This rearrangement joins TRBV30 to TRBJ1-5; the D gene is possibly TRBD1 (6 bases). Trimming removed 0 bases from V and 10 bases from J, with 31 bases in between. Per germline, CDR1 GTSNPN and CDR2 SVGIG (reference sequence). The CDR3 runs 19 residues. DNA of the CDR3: TGTGCCTGGAGTGTAGGGGGGGGACATGCGGCAAGGGCAATGGGACCCCAGCATTTT. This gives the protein CAWSVGGGHAARAMGPQHF.

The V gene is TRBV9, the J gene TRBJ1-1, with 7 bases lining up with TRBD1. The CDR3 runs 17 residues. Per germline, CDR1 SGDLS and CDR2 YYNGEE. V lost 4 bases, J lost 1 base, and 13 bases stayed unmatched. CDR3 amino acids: CASSPIPRTGKNTEAFF. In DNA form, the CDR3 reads TGTGCCAGCAGCCCCATTCCCCGGACAGGAAAGAACACTGAAGCTTTCTTT.

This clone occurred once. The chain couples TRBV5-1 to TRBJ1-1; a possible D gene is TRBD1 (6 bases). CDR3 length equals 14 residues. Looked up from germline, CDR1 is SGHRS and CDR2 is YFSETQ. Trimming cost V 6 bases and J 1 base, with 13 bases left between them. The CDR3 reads CASKGGLPNTEAFF. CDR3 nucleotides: TGCGCCAGCAAGGGGGGGCTCCCGAACACTGAAGCTTTCTTT.

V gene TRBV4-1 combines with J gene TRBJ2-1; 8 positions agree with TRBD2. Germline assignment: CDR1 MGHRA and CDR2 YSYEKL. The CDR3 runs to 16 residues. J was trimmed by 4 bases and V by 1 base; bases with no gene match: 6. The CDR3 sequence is CASSQGLAGLYNEQFF. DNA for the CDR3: TGCGCCAGCAGCCAAGGTCTAGCGGGCCTTTACAATGAGCAGTTCTTC.

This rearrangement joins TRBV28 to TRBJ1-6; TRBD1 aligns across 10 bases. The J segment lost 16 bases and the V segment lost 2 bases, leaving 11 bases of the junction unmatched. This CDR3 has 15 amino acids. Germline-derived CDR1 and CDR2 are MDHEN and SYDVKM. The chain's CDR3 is CASSLGGDRGLALHF. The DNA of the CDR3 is TGTGCCAGCAGTTTAGGGGGAGACAGGGGGCTGGCACTCCACTTT.

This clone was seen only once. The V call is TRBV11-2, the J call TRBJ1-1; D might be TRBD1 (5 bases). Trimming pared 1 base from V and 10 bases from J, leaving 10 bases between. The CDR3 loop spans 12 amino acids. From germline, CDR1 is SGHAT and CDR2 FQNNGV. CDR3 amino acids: CASSLVGRGAFF. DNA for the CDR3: TGTGCCAGCAGCTTAGTAGGGAGGGGAGCTTTCTTT. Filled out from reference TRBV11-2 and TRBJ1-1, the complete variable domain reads EAGVAQSPRYKIIEKRQSVAFWCNPISGHATLYWYQQILGQGPKLLIQFQNNGVVDDSQLPKDRFSAERLKGVDSTLKIQPAKLEDSAVYLCASSLVGRGAFFGQGTRLTVV.

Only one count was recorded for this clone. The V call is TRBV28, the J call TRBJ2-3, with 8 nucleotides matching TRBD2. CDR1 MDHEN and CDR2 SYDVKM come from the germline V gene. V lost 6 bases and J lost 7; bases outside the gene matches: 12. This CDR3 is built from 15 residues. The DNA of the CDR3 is TGTGCCAGCAGCCACGGGGGGGGAGGCAGGAATACGCAGTATTTT. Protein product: CASSHGGGGRNTQYF.

Here the CDR3 reads CASTLMGLAGGGEQYF. The CDR3 DNA reads TGCGCCAGCACCTTAATGGGACTAGCGGGAGGGGGAGAGCAGTACTTC. The chain combines TRBV5-1 with TRBJ2-7; 16 positions match TRBD2. The V gene end was trimmed by 6 bases and the J gene end by 7 bases; junction bases not matched to a gene: 10. CDR3 length equals 16 residues. CDR1 is SGHRS, CDR2 YFSETQ, per germline.

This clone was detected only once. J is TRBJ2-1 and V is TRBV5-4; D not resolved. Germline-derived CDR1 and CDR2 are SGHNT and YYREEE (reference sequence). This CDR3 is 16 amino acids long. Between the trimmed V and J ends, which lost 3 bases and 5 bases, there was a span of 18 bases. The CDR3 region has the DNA TGTGCCAGCAGCTCCGGTTCGGGTTCGCTAAACAATGAGCAGTTCTTC. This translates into CASSSGSGSLNNEQFF.

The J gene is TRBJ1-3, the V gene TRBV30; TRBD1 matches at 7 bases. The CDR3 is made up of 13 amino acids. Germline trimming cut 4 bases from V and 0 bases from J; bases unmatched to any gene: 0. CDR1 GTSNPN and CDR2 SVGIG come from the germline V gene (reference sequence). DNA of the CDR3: TGTGCCTGGACAGGGGGCTCTGGAAACACCATATATTTT. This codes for CAWTGGSGNTIYF.

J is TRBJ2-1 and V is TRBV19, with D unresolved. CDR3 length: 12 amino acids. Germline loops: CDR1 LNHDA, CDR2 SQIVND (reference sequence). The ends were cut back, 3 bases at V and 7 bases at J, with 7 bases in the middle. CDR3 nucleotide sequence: TGTGCCAGTAGTATTGCCAGAAATGAGCAGTTCTTC. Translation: CASSIARNEQFF. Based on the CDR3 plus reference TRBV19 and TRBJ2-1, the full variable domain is DGGITQSPKYLFRKEGQNVTLSCEQNLNHDAMYWYRQDPGQGLRLIYYSQIVNDFQKGDIAEGYSVSREKKESFPLTVTSAQKNPTAFYLCASSIARNEQFFGPGTRLTVL.